The clone carrying this TCR beta chain was picked up one time. In germline, CDR1 is SQVTM, CDR2 ANQGSEA. The CDR3 totals 12 residues. The sample comes from a study of CD8+CD57+ T cells in acquired aplastic anemia. Researchers used genomic DNA as the template to profile TCR beta VDJ and CDR3. TCRdb called the reads again in MiXCR, with one record for every CDR3 protein. The sample has some 410,000 distinct CDR3 sequences; roughly 64% are singletons. This receptor was identified in a human donor in good health, serving as a control. Sequencing was performed on sorted CD4+, CD8+, or CD8+CD57+ T cells (not recorded which) from PBMCs. The V call is TRBV29-1, the J call TRBJ2-7, with a tentative D call TRBD2 (6 bases). The CDR3 sequence: CNARAGAGEQYF. The CDR3, as DNA: TGCAACGCTAGGGCAGGTGCGGGGGAGCAGTACTTC.